This entry is about one T cell receptor beta chain. No antigen is known for it. The sample originates from a study of response to subunit inactivated influenza vaccine. One entry per CDR3 protein results from TCRdb running MiXCR on the RT-PCR reads. The sample lists about 500,000 distinct CDR3 sequences; about 15% were seen once. Germline V lookup: CDR1 SQVTM, CDR2 ANQGSEA. This CDR3 spans 11 amino acids. V was cut by 1 base and J by 8 bases, with 8 bases left in between. Study-level points and caveats: T cells newly recruited by each seasonal influenza vaccination are few, the authors suggested.

This clonotype originated in a man in his fifties or sixties who received an inactivated influenza vaccine. Sequenced material: CD4+ T cells sorted from PBMCs, taken roughly 24 months after vaccination. The rearrangement links TRBV29-1 to TRBJ1-2; unclear D gene. CDR3 residues: CSVEVGRGYTF. The CDR3 region has the DNA TGCAGCGTTGAAGTCGGTCGGGGCTACACCTTC.